These 10 T cell receptor beta chains originate from one sample sequenced in a study of post-analysis software for immune sequencing data. General study results and limits: About five TRBV segments, including TRBV5-6, TRBV5-1 and TRBV20-1, were more frequent in patients than controls.

The antigens of these receptors remain unknown. Unique molecular identifiers were carried by the TCR beta cDNA libraries. TCRdb re-analysed the PCR reads in MiXCR, keeping a single row per CDR3 protein. This sample has some 190,000 distinct CDR3 sequences; approximately 30% occur once, and the top ten carry approximately 3%. The sequencing input was blood. These receptors all come from a girl aged 2 to 17 with multiple sclerosis.

Ten or more counts support this clonotype. The chain employs TRBV20-1 and TRBJ2-3; unclear D gene. Looked up from germline, CDR1 is DFQATT and CDR2 is SNEGSKA (reference sequence). The V end lost 2 bases, the J end lost 3 bases, and 12 bases lay between the germline ends. The CDR3 spans 14 residues. In DNA form, the CDR3 reads TGCAGTGCTAGAAGTCATCTGTTTACAGATACGCAGTATTTT. It is translated as CSARSHLFTDTQYF.

V and J are TRBV5-1 and TRBJ1-1; 10 bases fit TRBD1. V dropped 4 bases and J dropped 8; count of bases not matched to a gene: 11. There are 15 residues in the CDR3. The germline gives CDR1 SGHRS, CDR2 YFSETQ. CDR3 loop: CASSPPSGTGVEAFF. The CDR3 region has the DNA TGCGCCAGCAGCCCACCTTCCGGGACAGGGGTAGAAGCTTTCTTT.

This clonotype was seen at least ten times. The genes are TRBV4-2 and TRBJ1-2; perhaps TRBD1 as D (5 bases). CDR3 length: 15 residues. Germline V gene lookup returns CDR1 LGHNA and CDR2 YNFKEQ. V lost 0 bases and J 4 bases, leaving 12 bases between the germline ends. The CDR3 nucleotides read TGTGCCAGCAGCCAAGATCGGGGCGTGGGCTATGGCTACACCTTC. Protein sequence: CASSQDRGVGYGYTF.

About this clonotype itself: This may stem from a read error, because a much larger clone lies one nucleotide away. V gene TRBV4-1 combines with J gene TRBJ2-3; D call uncertain. CDR3 length: 14 residues. Trimming pared 2 bases from V and 1 base from J, leaving 7 bases between. Germline loops: CDR1 MGHRA, CDR2 YSYEKL. The CDR3 protein is CASSQTWGTDTQYF. CDR3 DNA: TGCGCCAGCAGCCAAACCTGGGGCACAGATACGCAGTATTTT.

CDR3 sequence reads: CASSQGLGYTF. The CDR3 DNA is TGTGCCAGCAGCCAGGGCCTTGGCTACACCTTC. The chain has TRBV3-1 and TRBJ1-2; D unresolved. The ends were cut back, 3 bases at V and 7 bases at J, with 6 bases in the middle. This CDR3 has 11 residues. Per germline, CDR1 LGHDT and CDR2 YNNKEL (reference sequence).

This chain uses TRBV6-6 with TRBJ2-4; the D gene is possibly TRBD1 (6 bases). Looked up from germline, CDR1 is MNHNY and CDR2 is SVGAGI (reference sequence). Trimming left V 6 bases short and J 1 base short, with 16 bases between. This CDR3 spans 16 amino acids. The CDR3 DNA sequence: TGTGCCAGCAGAACAACAGGGAGCTTCGCCAAAAACATTCAGTACTTC. Amino acids: CASRTTGSFAKNIQYF.

This clonotype was detected many times. The V gene is TRBV20-1, the J gene TRBJ2-1; tentative D call: TRBD2 (6 bases). Trimming took 6 bases from V and 5 from J, leaving 14 bases between them. This CDR3 comprises 13 residues. Per germline, CDR1 DFQATT and CDR2 SNEGSKA (reference sequence). CDR3 DNA: TGCAGTGCCAGGCCTAGCGCCAACAATGAGCAGTTCTTC. Its protein product is CSARPSANNEQFF.

A word on this clonotype: This clone may be a read error of a much larger clone one base away. The chain is built from TRBV15 and TRBJ2-1; D is possibly TRBD2 (6 bases). The DNA end favors TRBJ2-7, so the J call may be wrong. The CDR3 covers 15 residues. Germline V CDR1 and CDR2: LNHNV, YYDKDF (reference sequence). The CDR3 protein is CATSSSGNSYNEQYF. For the CDR3, the DNA is TGTGCCACCAGCAGTAGCGGAAACTCCTACAATGAGCAGTACTTC.

This clonotype appeared many times. The chain joins TRBV29-1 to TRBJ2-7; 7 bases map to TRBD1. The CDR3 is 16 amino acids. Looked up from germline, CDR1 is SQVTM and CDR2 is ANQGSEA. Trimming cost V 0 bases and J 2 bases; bases outside gene matches: 10. CDR3 bases: TGCAGCGTTGAAGATGGGGAGACAGGGAGCACCTACGAGCAGTACTTC. Translation gives CSVEDGETGSTYEQYF.

The genes are TRBV20-1 and TRBJ1-5, with D maybe TRBD1 (6 bases). This CDR3 contains 15 residues. V gave up 3 bases and J gave up 5 bases, with 17 bases separating them. Germline CDR1 reads DFQATT; CDR2 reads SNEGSKA (reference sequence). The CDR3 is CSARTVGRGYQPQHF. CDR3 sequence (DNA): TGCAGTGCTAGGACGGTTGGCAGGGGTTATCAGCCCCAGCATTTT.